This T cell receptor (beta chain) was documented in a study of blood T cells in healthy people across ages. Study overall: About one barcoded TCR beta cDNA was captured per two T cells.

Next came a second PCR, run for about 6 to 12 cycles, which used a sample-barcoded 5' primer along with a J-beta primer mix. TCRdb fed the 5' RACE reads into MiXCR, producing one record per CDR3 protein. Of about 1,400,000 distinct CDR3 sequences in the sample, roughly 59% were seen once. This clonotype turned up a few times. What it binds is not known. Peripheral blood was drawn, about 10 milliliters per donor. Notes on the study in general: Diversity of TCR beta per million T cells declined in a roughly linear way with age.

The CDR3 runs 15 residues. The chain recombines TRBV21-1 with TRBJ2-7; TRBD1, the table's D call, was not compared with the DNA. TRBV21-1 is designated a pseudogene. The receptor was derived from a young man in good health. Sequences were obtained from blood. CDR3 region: CASSKWTGGNYEQYF. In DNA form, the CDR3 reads TGTGCCAGCAGCAAGTGGACAGGGGGAAACTACGAGCAGTACTTC.